The clone carrying this TCR beta chain has a handful of counts. What it recognizes is unknown. A read error may explain this, as a much larger clone is one base away. Bulk tissue was left unsorted, and RNA and DNA were co-extracted from about 21-30 mg of it. The germline V gene has CDR1 MNHNS and CDR2 SASEGT. CDR3 size: 15 residues. These data come from a study of tumor-infiltrating lymphocytes in primary liver carcinoma. At the level of the study: Measuring about 4.2 to 10 cm across, the tumors were staged as T1-T3 N0M0. Samples gave roughly 3.5 to 7.13 million productive TCRbeta reads, similar across tissue types.

Starting material of 400 to 600 ng total RNA yielded TCR beta cDNA via a constant-region primer. Three nested multiplex PCR rounds, a slightly modified ARM-PCR method, built the TCR beta libraries. Investigators reported that the first two PCR rounds, at 10 to 11 cycles each, used TRBV1-TRBV30 forward primers with a C-beta reverse primer. TCRdb used MiXCR to reprocess the multiplex PCR reads, holding one entry per CDR3 protein. The sample contains about 92,000 distinct CDR3 sequences, approximately 68% of which appear only once. Points from the study as a whole: Whereas tumor region pairs overlapped more, tumor-adjacent and tumor-blood pairs overlapped less. It was in tumors, not blood, that the top-250-clone fraction was significantly higher (p = 0.039).

The chain links TRBV6-1 to TRBJ2-7; D possibly corresponds to TRBD1 (5 bases). The sample taken for sequencing was tumor-adjacent normal liver tissue. This receptor was taken from a middle-aged man with primary liver carcinoma and hepatitis B virus infection. CDR3 residues: CTSSRSGKNRYEQYF. The CDR3 DNA reads as TGTACCAGCAGTCGCTCAGGGAAGAATAGGTACGAGCAGTACTTC.